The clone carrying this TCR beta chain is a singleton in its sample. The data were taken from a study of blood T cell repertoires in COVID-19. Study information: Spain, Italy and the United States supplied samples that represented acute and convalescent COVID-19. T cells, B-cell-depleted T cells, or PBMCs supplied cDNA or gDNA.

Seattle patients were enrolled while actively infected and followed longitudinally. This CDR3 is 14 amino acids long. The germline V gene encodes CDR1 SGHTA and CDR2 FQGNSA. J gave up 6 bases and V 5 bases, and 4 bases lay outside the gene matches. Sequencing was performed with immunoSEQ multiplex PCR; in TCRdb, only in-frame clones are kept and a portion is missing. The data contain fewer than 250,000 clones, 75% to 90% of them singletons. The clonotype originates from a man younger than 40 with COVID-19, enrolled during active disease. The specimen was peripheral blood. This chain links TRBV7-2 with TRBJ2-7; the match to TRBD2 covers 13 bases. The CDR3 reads CASSRTSGSGEQYF. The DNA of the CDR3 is TGTGCCAGCAGCCGGACTAGCGGGAGTGGCGAGCAGTACTTC.